This TCR beta chain was documented in a study of CD8+ T cells in alopecia areata. Study at large: In an open-label trial, patients got 5 to 10 mg tofacitinib twice daily.

Per germline, CDR1 SGDLS and CDR2 YYNGEE. Trimming took 4 bases from V and 3 from J; bases not matched to a gene: 10. CDR3 length: 16 amino acids. RNA was extracted and reverse transcribed into cDNA as the sequencing template. The table came from immunoSEQ multiplex PCR; TCRdb's copy has only in-frame clones and leaves some out. The data show roughly 140,000 clones, about 53% seen once. Concerning this clone itself: Antigen specificity is unknown.

Study observations and caveats: Scalp sample sequencing also detects resident alphabeta T cells of normal skin.

This clonotype originated in a human donor with alopecia areata. This sequence joins TRBV9 and TRBJ1-2; 9 nucleotides match TRBD1. Sequenced material: CD8+ T cells sorted from blood, taken at week 0. This CDR3 is CASSSGSDRGYYGYTF. The DNA for the CDR3 is TGTGCCAGCAGCTCGGGTTCTGACAGGGGGTACTATGGCTACACCTTC. Full variable domain (remainder filled in from reference TRBV9 and TRBJ1-2): DSGVTQTPKHLITATGQRVTLRCSPRSGDLSVYWYQQSLDQGLQFLIQYYNGEERAKGNILERFSAQQFPDLHSELNLSSLELGDSALYFCASSSGSDRGYYGYTFGSGTRLTVV.